This TCR beta chain was retrieved from a study of blood T cells in healthy people across ages. Alongside a J-beta primer mix, a sample-barcoded 5' primer served in a second PCR lasting roughly 7 to 12 cycles. One entry per CDR3 protein, called by TCRdb with MiXCR from the 5' RACE reads. In the table there are around 900,000 distinct CDR3 sequences, about 28% of which are singletons. A few counts support this clonotype. The CDR3 has 16 residues. V dropped 4 bases and J dropped 0; count of bases not matched to a gene: 5. In germline, CDR1 is MNHNS, CDR2 SASEGT. Sequencing was performed on blood. The source is a woman of 80 years or more in good health. The V call is TRBV6-1, the J call TRBJ2-3; 9 nucleotides align to TRBD2. CDR3 nucleotides: TGTGCCAGCAGTGCCCCTAGCGGGGCTAGCACAGATACGCAGTATTTT. This translates into CASSAPSGASTDTQYF.